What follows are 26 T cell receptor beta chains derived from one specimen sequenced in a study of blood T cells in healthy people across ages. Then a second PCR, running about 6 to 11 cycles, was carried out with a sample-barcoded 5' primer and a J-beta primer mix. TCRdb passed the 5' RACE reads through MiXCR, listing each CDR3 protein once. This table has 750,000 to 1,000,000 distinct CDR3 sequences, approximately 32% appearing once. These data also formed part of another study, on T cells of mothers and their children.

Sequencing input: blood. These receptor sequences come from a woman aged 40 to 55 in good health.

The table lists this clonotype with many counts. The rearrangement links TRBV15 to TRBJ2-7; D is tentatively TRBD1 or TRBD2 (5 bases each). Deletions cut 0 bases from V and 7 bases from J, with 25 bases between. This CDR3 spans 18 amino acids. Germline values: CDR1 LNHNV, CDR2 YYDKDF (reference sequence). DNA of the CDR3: TGTGCCACCAGCAGAGATCAAAATGTGGGGGTTAGCTCAGGGGAGCAGTACTTC. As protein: CATSRDQNVGVSSGEQYF.

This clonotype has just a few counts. The CDR3 loop is CASSSSGQGGETQYF. CDR3 in DNA: TGTGCCAGCAGTTCCTCGGGACAGGGAGGAGAGACCCAGTACTTC. The chain couples TRBV28 to TRBJ2-5; 9 positions agree with TRBD1. Germline values: CDR1 MDHEN, CDR2 SYDVKM. V lost 4 bases, J lost 4 bases, and 7 bases stayed unmatched. This CDR3 has 15 amino acids.

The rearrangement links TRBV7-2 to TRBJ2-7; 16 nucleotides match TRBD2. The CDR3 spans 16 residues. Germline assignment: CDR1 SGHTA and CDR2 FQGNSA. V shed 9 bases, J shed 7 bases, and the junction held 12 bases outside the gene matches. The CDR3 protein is CASSKGLAGGHEEQYF. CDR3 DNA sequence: TGTGCCAGTAGCAAGGGACTAGCGGGGGGGCATGAAGAGCAGTACTTC.

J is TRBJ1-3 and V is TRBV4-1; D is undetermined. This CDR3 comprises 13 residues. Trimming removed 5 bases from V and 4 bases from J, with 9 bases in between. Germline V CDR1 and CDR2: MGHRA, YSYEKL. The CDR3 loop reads CASSNGMGNTIYF. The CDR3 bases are TGCGCCAGCAGCAATGGAATGGGAAACACCATATATTTT.

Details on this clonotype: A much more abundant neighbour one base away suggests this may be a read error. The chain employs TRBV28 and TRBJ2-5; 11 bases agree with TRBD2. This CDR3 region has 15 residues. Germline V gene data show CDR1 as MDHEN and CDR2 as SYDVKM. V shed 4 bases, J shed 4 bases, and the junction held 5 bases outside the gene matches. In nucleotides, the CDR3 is TGTGCCAGCAGTTCACGACTAGCGGGGAGAGAGACCCAGTACTTC. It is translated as CASSSRLAGRETQYF.

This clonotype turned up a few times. The CDR3 here is CASSLVRPGANVLTF. The DNA for the CDR3 is TGTGCCAGCAGCTTAGTTCGCCCTGGGGCCAACGTCCTGACTTTC. V is TRBV7-2 and J is TRBJ2-6, with D unresolved. Trimming removed 1 base at V and 2 bases at J, with 6 bases between. Germline CDR1 SGHTA, CDR2 FQGNSA. The CDR3 spans 15 residues.

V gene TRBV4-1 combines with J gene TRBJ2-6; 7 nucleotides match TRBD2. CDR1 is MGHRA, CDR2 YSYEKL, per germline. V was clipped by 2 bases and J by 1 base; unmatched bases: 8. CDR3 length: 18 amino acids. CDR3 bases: TGCGCCAGCAGCCAAAGCGGGGCACCCGTGTCTGGGGCCAACGTCCTGACTTTC. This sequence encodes CASSQSGAPVSGANVLTF.

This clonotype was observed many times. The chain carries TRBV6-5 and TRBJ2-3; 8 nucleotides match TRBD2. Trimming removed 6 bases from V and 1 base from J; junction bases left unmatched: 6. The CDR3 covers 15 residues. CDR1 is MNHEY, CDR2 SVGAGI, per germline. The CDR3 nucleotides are TGTGCCAGCAGCTTAACGGGGGGGGGCACAGATACGCAGTATTTT. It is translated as CASSLTGGGTDTQYF.

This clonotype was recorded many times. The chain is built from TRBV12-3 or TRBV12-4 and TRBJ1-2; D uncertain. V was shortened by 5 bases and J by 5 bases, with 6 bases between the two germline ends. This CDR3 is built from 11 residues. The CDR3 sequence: CASSASYGYTF. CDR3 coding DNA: TGTGCCAGCAGTGCCTCATATGGCTACACCTTC.

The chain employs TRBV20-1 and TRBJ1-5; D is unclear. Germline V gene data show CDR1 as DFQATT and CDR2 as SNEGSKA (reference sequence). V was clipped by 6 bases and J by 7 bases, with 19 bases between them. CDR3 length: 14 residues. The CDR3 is CSALPRRGRQPQHF. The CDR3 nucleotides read TGCAGTGCCCTCCCCCGTCGGGGAAGACAGCCCCAGCATTTT.

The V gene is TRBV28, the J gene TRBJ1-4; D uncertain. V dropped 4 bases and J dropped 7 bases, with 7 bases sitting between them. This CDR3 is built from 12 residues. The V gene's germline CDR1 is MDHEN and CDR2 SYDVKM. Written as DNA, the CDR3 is TGTGCCAGCAGTTCCGGTAGTGAAAAACTGTTTTTT. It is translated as CASSSGSEKLFF. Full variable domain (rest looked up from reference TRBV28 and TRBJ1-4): DVKVTQSSRYLVKRTGEKVFLECVQDMDHENMFWYRQDPGLGLRLIYFSYDVKMKEKGDIPEGYSVSREKKERFSLILESASTNQTSMYLCASSSGSEKLFFGSGTQLSVL.

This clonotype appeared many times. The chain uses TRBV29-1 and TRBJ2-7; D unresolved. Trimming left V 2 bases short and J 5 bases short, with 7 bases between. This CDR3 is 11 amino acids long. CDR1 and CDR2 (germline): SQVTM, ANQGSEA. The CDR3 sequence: CSVELFNEQYF. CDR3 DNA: TGCAGCGTTGAATTGTTTAACGAGCAGTACTTC.

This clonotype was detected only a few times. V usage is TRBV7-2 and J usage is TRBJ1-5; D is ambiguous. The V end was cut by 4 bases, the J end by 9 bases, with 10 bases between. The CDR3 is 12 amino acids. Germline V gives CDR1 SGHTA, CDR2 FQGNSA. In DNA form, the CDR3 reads TGTGCCAGCAGCTCTGACGGTCGGCCCCAGCATTTT. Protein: CASSSDGRPQHF.

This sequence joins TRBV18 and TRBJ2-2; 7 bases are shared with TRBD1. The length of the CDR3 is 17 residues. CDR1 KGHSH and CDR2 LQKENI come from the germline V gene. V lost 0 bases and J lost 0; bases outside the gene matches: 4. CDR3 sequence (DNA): TGTGCCAGCTCACCACCTTTGGACAGGCCGAACACCGGGGAGCTGTTTTTT. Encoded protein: CASSPPLDRPNTGELFF.

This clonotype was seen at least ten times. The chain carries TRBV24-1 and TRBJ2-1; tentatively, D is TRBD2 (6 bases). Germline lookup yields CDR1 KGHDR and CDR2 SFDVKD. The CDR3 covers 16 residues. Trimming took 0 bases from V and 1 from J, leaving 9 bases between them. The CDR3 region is CATSDLGGWSYNEQFF. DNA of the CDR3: TGTGCCACCAGTGATTTGGGAGGGTGGTCCTACAATGAGCAGTTCTTC.

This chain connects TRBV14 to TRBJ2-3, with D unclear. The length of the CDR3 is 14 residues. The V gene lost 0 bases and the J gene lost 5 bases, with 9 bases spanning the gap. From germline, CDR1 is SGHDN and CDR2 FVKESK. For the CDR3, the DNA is TGTGCCAGCAGCCAAGATAGTTTGCTAGATACGCAGTATTTT. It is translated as CASSQDSLLDTQYF.

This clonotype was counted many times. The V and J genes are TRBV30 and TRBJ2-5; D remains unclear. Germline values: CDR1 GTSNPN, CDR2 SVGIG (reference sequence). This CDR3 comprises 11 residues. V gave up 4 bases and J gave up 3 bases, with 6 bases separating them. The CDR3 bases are TGTGCCTGGAAATACGAAGAGACCCAGTACTTC. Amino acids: CAWKYEETQYF.

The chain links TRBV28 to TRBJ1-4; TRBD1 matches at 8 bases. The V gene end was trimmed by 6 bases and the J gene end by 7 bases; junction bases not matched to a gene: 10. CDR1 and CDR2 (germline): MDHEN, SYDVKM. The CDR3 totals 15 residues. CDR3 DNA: TGTGCCAGCAGACCACTGGACAGGGTTGGTGAAAAACTGTTTTTT. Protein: CASRPLDRVGEKLFF.

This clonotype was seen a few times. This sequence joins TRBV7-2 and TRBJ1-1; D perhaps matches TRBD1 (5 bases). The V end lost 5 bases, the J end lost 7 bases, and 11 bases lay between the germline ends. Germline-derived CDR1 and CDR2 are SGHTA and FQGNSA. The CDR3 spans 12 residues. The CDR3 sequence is CASSHGGSEAFF. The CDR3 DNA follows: TGTGCCAGCAGCCATGGGGGGAGTGAAGCTTTCTTT.

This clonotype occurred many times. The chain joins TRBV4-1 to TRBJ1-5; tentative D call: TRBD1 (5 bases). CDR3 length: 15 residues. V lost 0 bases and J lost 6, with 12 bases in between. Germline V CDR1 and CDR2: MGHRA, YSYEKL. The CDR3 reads CASSQDPGTSQPQHF. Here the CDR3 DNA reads TGCGCCAGCAGCCAAGATCCAGGGACTAGTCAGCCCCAGCATTTT.

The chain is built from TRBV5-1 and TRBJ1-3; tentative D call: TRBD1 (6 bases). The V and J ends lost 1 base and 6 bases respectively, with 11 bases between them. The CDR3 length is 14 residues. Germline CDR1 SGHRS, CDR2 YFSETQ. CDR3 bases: TGCGCCAGCAGCTTGCAGGGGACGGAAAACACCATATATTTT. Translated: CASSLQGTENTIYF. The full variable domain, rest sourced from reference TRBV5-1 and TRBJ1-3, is KAGVTQTPRYLIKTRGQQVTLSCSPISGHRSVSWYQQTPGQGLQFLFEYFSETQRNKGNFPGRFSGRQFSNSRSEMNVSTLELGDSALYLCASSLQGTENTIYFGEGSWLTVV.

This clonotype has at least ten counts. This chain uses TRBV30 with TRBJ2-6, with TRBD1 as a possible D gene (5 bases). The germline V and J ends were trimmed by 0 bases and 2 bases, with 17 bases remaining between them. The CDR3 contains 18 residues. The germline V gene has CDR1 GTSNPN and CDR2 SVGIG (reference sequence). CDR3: CAWSVGWAGLTGANVLTF. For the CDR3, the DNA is TGTGCCTGGAGTGTAGGTTGGGCAGGGCTGACTGGGGCCAACGTCCTGACTTTC.

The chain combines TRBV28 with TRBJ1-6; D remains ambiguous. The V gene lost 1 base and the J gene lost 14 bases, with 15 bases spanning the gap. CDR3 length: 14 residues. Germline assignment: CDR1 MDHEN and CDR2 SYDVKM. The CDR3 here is CASSLSTGIRALHF. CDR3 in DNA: TGTGCCAGCAGTTTATCGACCGGAATAAGAGCCCTCCACTTT.

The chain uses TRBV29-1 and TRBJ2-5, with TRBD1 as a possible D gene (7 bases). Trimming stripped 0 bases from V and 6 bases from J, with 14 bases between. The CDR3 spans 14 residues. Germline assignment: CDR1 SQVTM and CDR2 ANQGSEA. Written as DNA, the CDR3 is TGCAGCGTTGAAGACCGACAGGGCGGGAAGACCCAGTACTTC. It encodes CSVEDRQGGKTQYF.

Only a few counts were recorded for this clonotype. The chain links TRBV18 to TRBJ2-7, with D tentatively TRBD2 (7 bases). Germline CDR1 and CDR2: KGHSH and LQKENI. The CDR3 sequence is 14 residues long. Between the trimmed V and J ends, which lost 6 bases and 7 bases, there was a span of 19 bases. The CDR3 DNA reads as TGTGCCAGCTCGCCTCGGGGGGCGCGGAGAGAGCAGTACTTC. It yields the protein CASSPRGARREQYF.

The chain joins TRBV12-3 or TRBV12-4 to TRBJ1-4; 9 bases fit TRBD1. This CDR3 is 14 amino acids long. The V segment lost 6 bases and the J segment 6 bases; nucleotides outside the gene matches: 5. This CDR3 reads CASRRTGAHEKLFF. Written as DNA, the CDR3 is TGTGCCAGCAGAAGGACAGGGGCGCATGAAAAACTGTTTTTT.